These T cell receptor beta chains were read from a single sample in a study of T cell changes during pregnancy in multiple sclerosis. Libraries were prepared by immunoSEQ multiplex PCR; TCRdb keeps only in-frame clonotypes and omits some of them. Among 91,000 or so clones listed, about 93% were seen once. Sequenced here: peripheral blood, sampled after pregnancy. The origin of the receptors is a female donor with multiple sclerosis, enrolled in a pregnancy study. CDR3s include the opening cysteine and the closing phenylalanine or tryptophan. Only part of the rows carry a size: once, few, many, or a class if the clone is expanded.

abundance: -; j_gene: TRBJ2-7; v_gene: TRBV28; CDR3aa: CASRSTGREQYF
abundance: -; j_gene: TRBJ1-4; v_gene: TRBV27; CDR3aa: CASSTDRTHATNEKLFF
abundance: few; j_gene: TRBJ1-5; v_gene: TRBV11-2; CDR3aa: CASSLTVHNQPQHF
abundance: once; j_gene: TRBJ2-1; v_gene: TRBV30; CDR3aa: CAWGQGAGYYNEQFF
abundance: -; j_gene: TRBJ2-7; v_gene: TRBV4-1; CDR3aa: CASSRTGTGAYEQYF
abundance: -; j_gene: TRBJ2-7; v_gene: TRBV28; CDR3aa: CAIPGTAHEQYF
abundance: once; j_gene: TRBJ1-2; v_gene: TRBV5-1; CDR3aa: CASSVDRSRGGYTF
abundance: -; j_gene: TRBJ1-5; v_gene: TRBV2; CDR3aa: CASSVQGYQPQHF
abundance: -; j_gene: TRBJ2-5; v_gene: TRBV2; CDR3aa: CASSVDDYQYF
abundance: once; j_gene: TRBJ2-3; v_gene: TRBV19; CDR3aa: CASSIGATSTDTQYF
abundance: -; j_gene: TRBJ2-5; v_gene: TRBV11-2; CDR3aa: CASSLDLTREETQYF
abundance: -; j_gene: TRBJ2-3; v_gene: TRBV30; CDR3aa: CAWGADSTDTQYF
abundance: -; j_gene: TRBJ2-7; v_gene: TRBV10-1; CDR3aa: CASSKLTSGYEQYF
abundance: once; j_gene: TRBJ2-1; v_gene: TRBV30; CDR3aa: CAWSVPGYEQFF
abundance: -; j_gene: TRBJ1-2; v_gene: TRBV6-6; CDR3aa: CASSWTGDNYGYTF
abundance: -; j_gene: TRBJ2-7; v_gene: TRBV4-2; CDR3aa: CASSQERSVGTQYF
abundance: -; j_gene: TRBJ2-5; v_gene: TRBV27; CDR3aa: CASSLGSQQETQYF
abundance: -; j_gene: TRBJ2-5; v_gene: TRBV4-2; CDR3aa: CASSQGLAGGGETQYF